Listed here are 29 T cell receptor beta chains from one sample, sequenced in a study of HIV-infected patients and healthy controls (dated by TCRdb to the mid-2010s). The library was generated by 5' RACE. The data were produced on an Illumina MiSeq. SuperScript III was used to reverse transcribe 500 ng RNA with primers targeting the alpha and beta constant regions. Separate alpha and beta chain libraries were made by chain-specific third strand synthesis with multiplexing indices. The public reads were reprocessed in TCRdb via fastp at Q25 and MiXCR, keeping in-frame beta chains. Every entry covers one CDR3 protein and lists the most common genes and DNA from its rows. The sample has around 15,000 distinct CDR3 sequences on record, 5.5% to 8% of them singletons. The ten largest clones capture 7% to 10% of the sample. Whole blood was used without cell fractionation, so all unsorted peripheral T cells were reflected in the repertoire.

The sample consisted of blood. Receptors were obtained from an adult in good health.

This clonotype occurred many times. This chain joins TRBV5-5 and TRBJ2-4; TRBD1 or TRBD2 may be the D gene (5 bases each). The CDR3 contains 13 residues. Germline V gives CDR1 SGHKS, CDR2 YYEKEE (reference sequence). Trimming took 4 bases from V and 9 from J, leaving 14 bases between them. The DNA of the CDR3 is TGTGCCAGCAGCCCAGGGACCGGAGGCATTCAGTACTTC. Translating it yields CASSPGTGGIQYF.

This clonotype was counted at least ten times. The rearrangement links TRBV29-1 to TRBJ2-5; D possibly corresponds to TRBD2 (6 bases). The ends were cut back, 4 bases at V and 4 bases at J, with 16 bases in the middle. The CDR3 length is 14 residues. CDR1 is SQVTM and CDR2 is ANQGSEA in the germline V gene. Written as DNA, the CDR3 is TGCAGCGTTGCTGGGAGCGGGTTCTCAGAGACCCAGTACTTC. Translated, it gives CSVAGSGFSETQYF.

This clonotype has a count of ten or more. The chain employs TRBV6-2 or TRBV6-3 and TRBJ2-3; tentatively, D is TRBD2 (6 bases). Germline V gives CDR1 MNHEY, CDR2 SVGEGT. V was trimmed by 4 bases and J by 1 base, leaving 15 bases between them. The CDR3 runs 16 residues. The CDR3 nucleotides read TGTGCCAGCAGTTTTAGCGGCCTCAGAGGCACAGATACGCAGTATTTT. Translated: CASSFSGLRGTDTQYF.

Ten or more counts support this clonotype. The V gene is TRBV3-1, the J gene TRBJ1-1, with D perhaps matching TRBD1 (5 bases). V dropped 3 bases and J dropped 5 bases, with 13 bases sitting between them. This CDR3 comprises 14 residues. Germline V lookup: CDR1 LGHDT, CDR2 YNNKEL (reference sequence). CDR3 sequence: CASSHFRVKTEAFF. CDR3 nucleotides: TGTGCCAGCAGCCACTTCAGGGTCAAGACTGAAGCTTTCTTT.

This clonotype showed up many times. The CDR3 protein is CASSLAARSSYNSPLHF. Written as DNA, the CDR3 is TGTGCCAGCAGCTTAGCGGCACGGAGCTCCTATAATTCACCCCTCCACTTT. The rearrangement links TRBV7-2 to TRBJ1-6; D gene ambiguous. V dropped 0 bases and J dropped 0 bases, with 9 bases sitting between them. Per germline, CDR1 SGHTA and CDR2 FQGNSA. CDR3 length: 17 amino acids.

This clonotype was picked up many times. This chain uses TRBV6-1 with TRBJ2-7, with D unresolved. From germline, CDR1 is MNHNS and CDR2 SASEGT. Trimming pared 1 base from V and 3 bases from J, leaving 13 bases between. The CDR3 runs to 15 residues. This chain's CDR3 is CASSEGWGFSYEQYF. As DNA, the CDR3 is TGTGCCAGCAGTGAAGGTTGGGGATTTAGCTACGAGCAGTACTTC.

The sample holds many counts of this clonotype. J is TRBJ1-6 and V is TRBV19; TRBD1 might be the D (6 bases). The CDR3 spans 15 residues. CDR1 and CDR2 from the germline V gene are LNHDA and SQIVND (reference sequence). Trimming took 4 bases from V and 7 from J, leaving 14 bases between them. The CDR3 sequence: CASSSSGRGNSPLHF. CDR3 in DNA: TGTGCCAGTAGTAGTTCGGGCAGGGGAAATTCACCCCTCCACTTT.

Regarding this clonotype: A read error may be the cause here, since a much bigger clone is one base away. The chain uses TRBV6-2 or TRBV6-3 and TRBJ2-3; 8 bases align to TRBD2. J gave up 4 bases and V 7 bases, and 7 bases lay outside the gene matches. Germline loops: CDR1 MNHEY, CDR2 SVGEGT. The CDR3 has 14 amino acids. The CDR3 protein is CASISGKGADTQYF. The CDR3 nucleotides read TGTGCCAGCATTAGCGGGAAGGGAGCAGATACGCAGTATTTT.

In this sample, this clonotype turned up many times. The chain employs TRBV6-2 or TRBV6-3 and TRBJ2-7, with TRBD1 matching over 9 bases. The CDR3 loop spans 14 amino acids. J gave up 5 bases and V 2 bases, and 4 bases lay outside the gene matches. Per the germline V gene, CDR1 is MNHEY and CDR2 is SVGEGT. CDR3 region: CASSYIQGANEQYF. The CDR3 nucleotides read TGTGCCAGCAGTTACATACAGGGGGCCAACGAGCAGTACTTC.

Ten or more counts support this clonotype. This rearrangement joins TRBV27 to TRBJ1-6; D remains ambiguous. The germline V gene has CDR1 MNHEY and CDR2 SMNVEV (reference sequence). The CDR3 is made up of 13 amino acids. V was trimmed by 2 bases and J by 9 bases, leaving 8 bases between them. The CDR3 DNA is TGTGCCAGCAGTTTAAGTCCGACTTCACCCCTCCACTTT. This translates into CASSLSPTSPLHF.

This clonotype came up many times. CDR3 in amino acids: CASSTTGYQETQYF. The CDR3 DNA reads TGTGCCAGCAGTACCACAGGGTACCAAGAGACCCAGTACTTC. The V gene is TRBV6-6, the J gene TRBJ2-5; D is possibly TRBD1 (6 bases). Germline V lookup: CDR1 MNHNY, CDR2 SVGAGI (reference sequence). V lost 5 bases and J lost 0, with 10 bases in between. This CDR3 region has 14 residues.

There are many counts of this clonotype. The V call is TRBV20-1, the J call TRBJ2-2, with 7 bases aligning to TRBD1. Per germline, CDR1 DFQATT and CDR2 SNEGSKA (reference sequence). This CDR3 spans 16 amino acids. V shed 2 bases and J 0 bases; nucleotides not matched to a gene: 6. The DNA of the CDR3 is TGCAGTGCTAGAACCGGGACAGCCACGAACACCGGGGAGCTGTTTTTT. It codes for CSARTGTATNTGELFF.

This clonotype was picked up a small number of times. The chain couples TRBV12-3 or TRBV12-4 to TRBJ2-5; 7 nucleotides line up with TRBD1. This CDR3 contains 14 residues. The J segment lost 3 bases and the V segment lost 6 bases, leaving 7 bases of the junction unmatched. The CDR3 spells CASSPNTGEETQYF. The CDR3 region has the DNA TGTGCCAGCAGCCCTAATACAGGGGAAGAGACCCAGTACTTC.

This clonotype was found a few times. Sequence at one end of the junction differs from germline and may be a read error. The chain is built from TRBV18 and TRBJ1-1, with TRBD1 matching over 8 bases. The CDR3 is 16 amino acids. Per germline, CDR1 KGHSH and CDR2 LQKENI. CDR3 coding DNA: TGTGCCAGCTCTCCACGACAGGGGAGGTCGAACACTGAAGCTTTCTTT. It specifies CASSPRQGRSNTEAFF.

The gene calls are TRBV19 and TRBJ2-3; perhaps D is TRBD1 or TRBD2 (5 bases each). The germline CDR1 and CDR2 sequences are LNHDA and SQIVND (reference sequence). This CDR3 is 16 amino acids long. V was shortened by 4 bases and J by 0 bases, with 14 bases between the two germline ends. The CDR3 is CASSTGGPYSTDTQYF. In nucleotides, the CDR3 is TGTGCCAGTAGTACTGGGGGACCTTACAGCACAGATACGCAGTATTTT.

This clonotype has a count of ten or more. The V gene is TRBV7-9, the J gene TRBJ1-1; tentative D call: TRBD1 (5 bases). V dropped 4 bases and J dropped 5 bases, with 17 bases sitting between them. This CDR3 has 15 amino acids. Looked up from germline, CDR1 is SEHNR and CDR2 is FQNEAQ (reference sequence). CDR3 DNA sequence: TGTGCCAGCAGCTCAATACGGGGCAAGCGGACTGAAGCTTTCTTT. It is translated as CASSSIRGKRTEAFF.

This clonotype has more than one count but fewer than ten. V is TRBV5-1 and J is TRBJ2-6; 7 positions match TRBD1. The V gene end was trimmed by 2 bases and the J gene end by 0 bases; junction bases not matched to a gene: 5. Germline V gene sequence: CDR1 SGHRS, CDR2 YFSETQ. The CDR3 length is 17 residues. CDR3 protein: CASSFVTGLSGANVLTF. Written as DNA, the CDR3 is TGCGCCAGCAGCTTCGTGACAGGGCTCTCTGGGGCCAACGTCCTGACTTTC.

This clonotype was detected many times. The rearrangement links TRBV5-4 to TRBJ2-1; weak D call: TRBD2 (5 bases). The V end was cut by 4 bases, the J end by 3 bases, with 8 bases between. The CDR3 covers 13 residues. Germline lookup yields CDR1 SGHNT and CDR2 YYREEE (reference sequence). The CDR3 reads CASSRDFYNEQFF. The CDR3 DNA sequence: TGTGCCAGCAGCCGGGATTTCTACAATGAGCAGTTCTTC.

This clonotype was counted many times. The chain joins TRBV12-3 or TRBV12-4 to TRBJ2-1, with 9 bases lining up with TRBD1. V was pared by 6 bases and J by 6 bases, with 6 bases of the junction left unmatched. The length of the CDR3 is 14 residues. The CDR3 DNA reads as TGTGCCAGCAGAGCAACAGGGGGCACCAATGAGCAGTTCTTC. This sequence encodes CASRATGGTNEQFF.

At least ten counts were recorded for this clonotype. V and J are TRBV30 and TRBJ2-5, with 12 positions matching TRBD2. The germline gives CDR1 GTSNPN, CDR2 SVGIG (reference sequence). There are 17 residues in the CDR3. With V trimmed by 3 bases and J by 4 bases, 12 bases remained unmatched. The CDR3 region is CAWSRGLAGLMLETQYF. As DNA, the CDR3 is TGTGCCTGGAGCCGCGGACTAGCGGGACTTATGTTAGAGACCCAGTACTTC. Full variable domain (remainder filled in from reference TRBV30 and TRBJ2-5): SQTIHQWPATLVQPVGSPLSLECTVEGTSNPNLYWYRQAAGRGLQLLFYSVGIGQISSEVPQNLSASRPQDRQFILSSKKLLLSDSGFYLCAWSRGLAGLMLETQYFGPGTRLLVL.

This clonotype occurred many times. DNA for the CDR3: TGTGCCATCGCGGGGGACTTCGGTTACGAGCAGTACTTC. It yields the protein CAIAGDFGYEQYF. The chain carries TRBV10-3 and TRBJ2-7, with 7 bases lining up with TRBD2. Germline V gene data show CDR1 as ENHRY and CDR2 as SYGVKD. This CDR3 region has 13 residues. V gave up 8 bases and J gave up 4 bases; unmatched junction bases: 8.

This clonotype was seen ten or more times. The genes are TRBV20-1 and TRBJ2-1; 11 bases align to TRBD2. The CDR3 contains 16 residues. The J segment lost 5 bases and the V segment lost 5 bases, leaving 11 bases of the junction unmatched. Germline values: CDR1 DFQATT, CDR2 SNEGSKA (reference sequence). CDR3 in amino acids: CSARSASSGGHNEQFF. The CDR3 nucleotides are TGCAGTGCTCGATCCGCATCTAGCGGGGGGCACAATGAGCAGTTCTTC.

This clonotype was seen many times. The CDR3 DNA reads as TGCGCCAGCAGTTTTGACAGGGACGGCTACACCTTC. This encodes CASSFDRDGYTF. This chain uses TRBV5-1 with TRBJ1-2, with TRBD1 matching 7 bases. J gave up 8 bases and V 5 bases, and 6 bases lay outside the gene matches. This CDR3 is 12 amino acids long. In germline, CDR1 is SGHRS, CDR2 YFSETQ.

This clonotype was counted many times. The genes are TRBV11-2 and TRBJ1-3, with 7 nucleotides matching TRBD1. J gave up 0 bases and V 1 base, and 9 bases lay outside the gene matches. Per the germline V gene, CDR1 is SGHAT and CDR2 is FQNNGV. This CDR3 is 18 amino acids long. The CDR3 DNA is TGTGCCAGCAGCTTAGTAGGACAGGCGTTAAGCTCTGGAAACACCATATATTTT. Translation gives CASSLVGQALSSGNTIYF.

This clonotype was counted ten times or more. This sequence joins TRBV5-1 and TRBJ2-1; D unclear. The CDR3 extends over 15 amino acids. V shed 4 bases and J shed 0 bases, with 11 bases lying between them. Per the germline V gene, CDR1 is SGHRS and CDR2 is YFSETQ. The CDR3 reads CASSLERTSYNEQFF. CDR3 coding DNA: TGCGCCAGCAGCCTGGAGCGAACCTCCTACAATGAGCAGTTCTTC.

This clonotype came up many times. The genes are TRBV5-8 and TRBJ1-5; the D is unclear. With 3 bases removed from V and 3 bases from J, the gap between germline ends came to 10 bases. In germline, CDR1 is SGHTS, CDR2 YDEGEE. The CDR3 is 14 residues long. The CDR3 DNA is TGTGCCAGCAGCTCATTCCAGGCCAATCAGCCCCAGCATTTT. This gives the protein CASSSFQANQPQHF.

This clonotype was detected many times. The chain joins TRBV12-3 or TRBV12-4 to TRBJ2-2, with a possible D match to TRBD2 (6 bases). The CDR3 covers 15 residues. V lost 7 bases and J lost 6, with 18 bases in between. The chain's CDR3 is CASTERVVEAGELFF. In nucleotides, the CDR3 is TGTGCCAGCACAGAGCGGGTGGTCGAAGCCGGGGAGCTGTTTTTT.

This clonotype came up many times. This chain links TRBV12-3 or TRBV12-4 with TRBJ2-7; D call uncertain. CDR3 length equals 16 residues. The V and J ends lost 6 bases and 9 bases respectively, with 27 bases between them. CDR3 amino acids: CASSPPRTSDYEWQYF. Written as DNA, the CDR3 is TGTGCCAGCAGCCCACCCCGTACGTCAGATTACGAGTGGCAGTACTTC.

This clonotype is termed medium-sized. CDR3 bases: TGTGCCAGCAGTCATGTCCCTTCCGCGCCAAATGAGCAGTTCTTC. It specifies CASSHVPSAPNEQFF. The rearrangement uses TRBV6-4 and TRBJ2-1; D remains unclear. The CDR3 is 15 amino acids. The germline CDR1 and CDR2 sequences are MRHNA and SNTAGT. V was trimmed by 5 bases and J by 7 bases, leaving 18 bases between them.